A selection of T cell receptor beta chains follows, all from one sample in a study of shared clonotypes between healthy human individuals. Libraries were prepared by immunoSEQ multiplex PCR; TCRdb keeps only in-frame clonotypes and omits some of them. The sample lists over 950,000 clones, approximately 80% seen once, with roughly 0.82% in the top ten. Sequencing was done on a sample of memory CD4+ T cells from PBMCs. The receptors here all came from a man aged 18 to 30 in good health. Some clones in this sample may be carry-over from other donors' samples. The CDR3 runs from the conserved cysteine through the conserved F or W. The D gene is left open where the match is weak. Clone size is not always given. Where it is, it says once, few, many or a class for expanded clones.

J gene: TRBJ2-7; clone size: -; D gene: TRBD2; V gene: TRBV28; CDR3 DNA: TGTGCCAGCAGTTTAATGAGCGGGGGAATCTACGAGCAGTACTTC; CDR3 protein: CASSLMSGGIYEQYF
J gene: TRBJ2-2; clone size: -; D gene: -; V gene: TRBV28; CDR3 DNA: TGTGCCAGCAGTTCCTTCCGTGGCGCCGGGGAGCTGTTTTTT; CDR3 protein: CASSSFRGAGELFF
J gene: TRBJ1-6; clone size: -; D gene: TRBD1; V gene: TRBV28; CDR3 DNA: TGTGCCAGCAGTGTCGGGGGACAGGGTAATTCACCCCTCCACTTT; CDR3 protein: CASSVGGQGNSPLHF
J gene: TRBJ2-5; clone size: -; D gene: TRBD2; V gene: TRBV28; CDR3 DNA: TGTGCCAGCAGTTTAAGCGGGAGGGAAGAGACCCAGTACTTC; CDR3 protein: CASSLSGREETQYF
J gene: TRBJ2-1; clone size: -; D gene: -; V gene: TRBV6-6; CDR3 DNA: TGTGCCAGCAGTTACACTAGCTACAATGAGCAGTTCTTC; CDR3 protein: CASSYTSYNEQFF
J gene: TRBJ2-1; clone size: -; D gene: TRBD2; V gene: TRBV5-4; CDR3 DNA: TGTGCCAGCAGCTTTGGGACTAGCAAGCGGGGTAATGAGCAGTTCTTC; CDR3 protein: CASSFGTSKRGNEQFF
J gene: TRBJ1-5; clone size: -; D gene: -; V gene: TRBV27; CDR3 DNA: TGTGCCAGCAGCCGAGGGACGGGGAATCAGCCCCAGCATTTT; CDR3 protein: CASSRGTGNQPQHF
J gene: TRBJ1-1; clone size: once; D gene: -; V gene: TRBV30; CDR3 DNA: TGTGCCTGGAGTCTGGGTTATTCGTCCCTGAACACTGAAGCTTTCTTT; CDR3 protein: CAWSLGYSSLNTEAFF
J gene: TRBJ2-3; clone size: -; D gene: -; V gene: TRBV5-1; CDR3 DNA: TGCGCCAGCAGCTTGGTAGGGGGAGATACGCAGTATTTT; CDR3 protein: CASSLVGGDTQYF
J gene: TRBJ2-2; clone size: few; D gene: -; V gene: TRBV18; CDR3 DNA: TGTGCCAGCTCACCACAAAGGAACGCGAACACCGGGGAGCTGTTTTTT; CDR3 protein: CASSPQRNANTGELFF
J gene: TRBJ2-7; clone size: -; D gene: TRBD1; V gene: TRBV6-4; CDR3 DNA: TGTGCCACCCTTCCGGGACAGGCAACCTACGAGCAGTACTTC; CDR3 protein: CATLPGQATYEQYF
J gene: TRBJ2-7; clone size: -; D gene: -; V gene: TRBV5-1; CDR3 DNA: TGCGCCAGCAGCTTGGCGCAGGAGCGCGAGCAGTACTTC; CDR3 protein: CASSLAQEREQYF
J gene: TRBJ2-7; clone size: -; D gene: -; V gene: TRBV5-1; CDR3 DNA: TGCGCCAGCAGCAAGGGACAGACCGGGACTAGATTTTCGAACGAGCAGTACTTC; CDR3 protein: CASSKGQTGTRFSNEQYF
J gene: TRBJ1-4; clone size: -; D gene: TRBD1; V gene: TRBV7-2; CDR3 DNA: TGTGCCAGCAGCTCGGGACAGTATAATGAAAAACTGTTTTTT; CDR3 protein: CASSSGQYNEKLFF
J gene: TRBJ1-1; clone size: -; D gene: -; V gene: TRBV5-1; CDR3 DNA: TGCGCCAGCAGGGAAGGACAGAACCGTGAAGCTTTCTTT; CDR3 protein: CASREGQNREAFF
J gene: TRBJ2-1; clone size: -; D gene: -; V gene: TRBV10-3; CDR3 DNA: TGTGCCATCAGTGAGAGCTTACGAGGGTACAATGAGCAGTTCTTC; CDR3 protein: CAISESLRGYNEQFF
J gene: TRBJ1-5; clone size: few; D gene: TRBD1; V gene: TRBV27; CDR3 DNA: TGTGCCAGCAGCAGACAGGGAAATCCCCAGCATTTT; CDR3 protein: CASSRQGNPQHF
J gene: TRBJ2-2; clone size: -; D gene: -; V gene: TRBV11-3; CDR3 DNA: TGTGCCAGCACCACCGGAAGCGGCGGGGAGCTGTTTTTT; CDR3 protein: CASTTGSGGELFF
J gene: TRBJ1-5; clone size: -; D gene: -; V gene: TRBV18; CDR3 DNA: TGTGCCAGCTCACCCGGGGACAGCAATCAGCCCCAGCATTTT; CDR3 protein: CASSPGDSNQPQHF
J gene: TRBJ2-7; clone size: -; D gene: -; V gene: TRBV12-5; CDR3 DNA: TGTGCTAGTGTCCTTGTGCAGGGCTTCTACGAGCAGTACTTC; CDR3 protein: CASVLVQGFYEQYF
J gene: TRBJ1-1; clone size: -; D gene: TRBD1; V gene: TRBV27; CDR3 DNA: TGTGCCAGCAGTTCCGACAGGGGGCGGGTGAACACTGAAGCTTTCTTT; CDR3 protein: CASSSDRGRVNTEAFF
J gene: TRBJ2-1; clone size: -; D gene: TRBD1; V gene: TRBV5-1; CDR3 DNA: TGCGCCAGCAGCAAGGACAGGGGGAATGAGCAGTTCTTC; CDR3 protein: CASSKDRGNEQFF